These 18 T cell receptor beta chains share one sample of origin, sequenced in a study of blood T cell repertoires in COVID-19. Repertoires were generated with immunoSEQ multiplex PCR, while TCRdb's copy carries only in-frame clones and drops some. There are more than 60,000 clones in the sample; roughly 90% occur only once, and about 22% lies in the top ten. Sample: peripheral blood. These receptors originate from a woman in her forties or fifties with active or convalescent COVID-19.

This clone was detected a few times. J is TRBJ1-2 and V is TRBV3-1 (or the pseudogene TRBV3-2); D is uncertain. Between the trimmed V and J ends, which lost 1 base and 5 bases, there was a span of 14 bases. This CDR3 region has 15 residues. Germline V gives CDR1 LGHDT, CDR2 YNNKEL (reference sequence). The CDR3 spells CASSQVDSEGYGYTF. The CDR3 region has the DNA TGTGCCAGCAGCCAAGTTGACTCCGAGGGATATGGCTACACCTTC.

This clone occurred once. The chain couples TRBV5-6 to TRBJ2-5; 11 nucleotides align to TRBD1. V lost 2 bases, J lost 5 bases, and 8 bases stayed unmatched. Germline assignment: CDR1 SGHDT and CDR2 YYEEEE. This CDR3 spans 16 amino acids. CDR3 coding DNA: TGTGCCAGCAGCTTACGAGGACAGGGGGCGCGGGAGACCCAGTACTTC. It is translated as CASSLRGQGARETQYF.

This chain links TRBV19 with TRBJ2-1, with 7 bases aligning to TRBD2. The trim removed 4 bases at V and 8 bases at J, leaving 11 bases unmatched. Germline CDR1 LNHDA, CDR2 SQIVND (reference sequence). The CDR3 runs to 15 residues. The CDR3 DNA reads as TGTGCCAGTAGTAAAGGCGGGAGTTCTGTCGATGAGCAGTTCTTC. It specifies CASSKGGSSVDEQFF.

The chain is built from TRBV18 and TRBJ2-5; 8 nucleotides align to TRBD2. J lost 5 bases, V lost 3 bases, and 8 bases had no gene match. The germline V gene has CDR1 KGHSH and CDR2 LQKENI. The CDR3 spans 15 residues. DNA for the CDR3: TGTGCCAGCTCACCGGGACTAGAAATGGGTGAGACCCAGTACTTC. The encoded protein is CASSPGLEMGETQYF.

V usage is TRBV28 and J usage is TRBJ2-1; 11 bases map to TRBD2. Germline V gene lookup returns CDR1 MDHEN and CDR2 SYDVKM. There are 17 residues in the CDR3. Trimming cost V 1 base and J 5 bases; bases outside gene matches: 7. The CDR3 sequence: CASSLYALAGEDNEQFF. Here the CDR3 DNA reads TGTGCCAGCAGTTTATATGCACTAGCGGGGGAAGACAATGAGCAGTTCTTC.

J is TRBJ2-3 and V is TRBV29-1; TRBD2 matches 12 bases. The CDR3 covers 15 residues. Looked up from germline, CDR1 is SQVTM and CDR2 is ANQGSEA. Losses at the gene ends were 3 bases for V and 2 bases for J; bases not matched to a gene: 3. CDR3: CSVDGLAGNTDTQYF. In nucleotides, the CDR3 is TGCAGCGTTGATGGACTAGCGGGGAACACAGATACGCAGTATTTT.

This chain connects TRBV5-1 to TRBJ2-5, with 11 positions matching TRBD2. Germline V gene sequence: CDR1 SGHRS, CDR2 YFSETQ. Trimming at V came to 4 bases and at J to 2 bases, leaving 4 bases not matched to a gene. The CDR3 runs 15 residues. CDR3 region: CASSEGLAVQETQYF. CDR3 coding DNA: TGCGCCAGCAGCGAGGGACTAGCGGTGCAAGAGACCCAGTACTTC.

The V gene is TRBV5-1, the J gene TRBJ2-1; 11 bases match TRBD2. Trimming cost V 2 bases and J 3 bases; bases outside gene matches: 4. CDR1 is SGHRS and CDR2 is YFSETQ in the germline V gene. The CDR3 spans 16 residues. CDR3 sequence: CASSFPGTSGYNEQFF. CDR3 DNA sequence: TGCGCCAGCAGCTTTCCCGGGACTAGCGGCTACAATGAGCAGTTCTTC.

The chain couples TRBV2 to TRBJ2-1; the match to TRBD1 covers 7 bases. This CDR3 comprises 16 residues. The V segment lost 4 bases and the J segment 3 bases; nucleotides outside the gene matches: 9. From germline, CDR1 is SNHLY and CDR2 FYNNEI. As DNA, the CDR3 is TGTGCCAGCAGTGCAGTATCGGGACAGAACTACAATGAGCAGTTCTTC. It yields the protein CASSAVSGQNYNEQFF.

CDR3 DNA sequence: TGTGCCAGCAGCCAAGAATCAGGAGGCGAGCAGTACTTC. Its translation: CASSQESGGEQYF. The chain employs TRBV3-1 (or the pseudogene TRBV3-2) and TRBJ2-7; the D gene is possibly TRBD2 (5 bases). Germline V CDR1 and CDR2: LGHDT, YNNKEL (reference sequence). Between the trimmed V and J ends, which lost 0 bases and 6 bases, there was a span of 9 bases. The CDR3 sequence is 13 residues long.

The V call is TRBV10-1, the J call TRBJ2-3, with TRBD2 identical over 12 bases. The CDR3 is 15 residues long. The trim removed 0 bases at V and 8 bases at J, leaving 3 bases unmatched. The germline CDR1 and CDR2 sequences are WNHNN and SYGVQD (reference sequence). The CDR3 here is CASSESGTSGFTQYF. The CDR3 DNA sequence: TGCGCCAGCAGTGAGTCAGGGACTAGCGGGTTTACGCAGTATTTT.

The J gene is TRBJ2-1, the V gene TRBV11-2; the match to TRBD2 covers 11 bases. The CDR3 is 16 amino acids. J lost 3 bases, V lost 6 bases, and 7 bases had no gene match. Germline V CDR1 and CDR2: SGHAT, FQNNGV. The CDR3 protein is CASRGLAGGYYNEQFF. The CDR3 DNA reads TGTGCCAGCAGGGGGCTAGCGGGAGGTTACTACAATGAGCAGTTCTTC. The variable domain in full, with the rest retrieved from reference TRBV11-2 and TRBJ2-1, is EAGVAQSPRYKIIEKRQSVAFWCNPISGHATLYWYQQILGQGPKLLIQFQNNGVVDDSQLPKDRFSAERLKGVDSTLKIQPAKLEDSAVYLCASRGLAGGYYNEQFFGPGTRLTVL.

This chain joins TRBV11-1 and TRBJ1-5, with 7 bases lining up with TRBD1. CDR1 is SGHAT, CDR2 FQDESV, per germline (reference sequence). This CDR3 has 15 residues. After removal of 3 bases from V and 10 bases from J, the junction contained 12 bases not matched to a gene. The CDR3 region is CASSLKTGSRQPQHF. In nucleotides, the CDR3 is TGTGCCAGCAGCTTGAAGACAGGGAGCAGGCAACCCCAGCATTTT.

V gene TRBV7-2 combines with J gene TRBJ1-6; TRBD1 matches 8 bases. The ends lost 4 bases at V and 7 bases at J; junction bases unmatched: 6. The CDR3 has 15 residues. Per the germline V gene, CDR1 is SGHTA and CDR2 is FQGNSA. The CDR3 reads CASSSRDRPNSPLHF. For the CDR3, the DNA is TGTGCCAGCAGCTCCCGGGACAGGCCCAATTCACCCCTCCACTTT. The whole variable domain, remainder taken from reference TRBV7-2 and TRBJ1-6, is GAGVSQSPSNKVTEKGKDVELRCDPISGHTALYWYRQSLGQGLEFLIYFQGNSAPDKSGLPSDRFSAERTGGSVSTLTIQRTQQEDSAVYLCASSSRDRPNSPLHFGNGTRLTVT.

The chain is built from TRBV5-4 and TRBJ1-1; tentatively, D is TRBD1 (6 bases). The CDR3 length is 13 residues. The V and J ends lost 0 bases and 11 bases respectively, with 14 bases between them. The germline V gene has CDR1 SGHNT and CDR2 YYREEE (reference sequence). The CDR3 nucleotides are TGTGCCAGCAGCTTGGATTCCGGGACACAGGCTTTCTTT. This translates into CASSLDSGTQAFF.

The rearrangement joins TRBV19 to TRBJ1-1; perhaps TRBD1 as D (6 bases). Trimming removed 4 bases at V and 0 bases at J, with 9 bases between. This CDR3 spans 14 amino acids. Germline V gene sequence: CDR1 LNHDA, CDR2 SQIVND (reference sequence). CDR3 sequence: CASSSGGMNTEAFF. CDR3 DNA sequence: TGTGCCAGTAGTAGCGGGGGCATGAACACTGAAGCTTTCTTT. The variable domain in full, with the rest retrieved from reference TRBV19 and TRBJ1-1, is DGGITQSPKYLFRKEGQNVTLSCEQNLNHDAMYWYRQDPGQGLRLIYYSQIVNDFQKGDIAEGYSVSREKKESFPLTVTSAQKNPTAFYLCASSSGGMNTEAFFGQGTRLTVV.

The chain uses TRBV5-6 and TRBJ1-1; D is uncertain. Trimming cost V 3 bases and J 4 bases, with 7 bases left between them. This CDR3 has 12 residues. Germline V gene lookup returns CDR1 SGHDT and CDR2 YYEEEE. In DNA form, the CDR3 reads TGTGCCAGCAGCTCGGGTGGCACTGAAGCTTTCTTT. Translated: CASSSGGTEAFF.

V usage is TRBV6-5 and J usage is TRBJ1-2, with D tentatively TRBD1 (6 bases). V lost 2 bases and J 4 bases, leaving 17 bases between the germline ends. This CDR3 is 16 amino acids long. Germline CDR1 and CDR2: MNHEY and SVGAGI. The CDR3 bases are TGTGCCAGCAGTTACACCGGACAGCGCAGTCCCTATGGCTACACCTTC. Protein sequence: CASSYTGQRSPYGYTF.